The entry that follows covers one T cell receptor beta chain sequence. This clonotype has a handful of counts. There is no known antigen for this receptor. No much larger clone exists at a distance of one base, and base qualities are not known. V loses 2 bases at its end and J loses 2 bases; junction bases beyond the gene matches: 3. CDR1 and CDR2, per the germline V gene, are MNHEY and SVGAGI. The CDR3 sequence holds 17 residues, the cysteine and phenylalanine included. The only DNA kept is the CDR3, 51 bases in frame from the first base. Moderately to severely active disease, a Clinical Activity Score of at least 3, a NOSPECS grade of at least 4, and a duration under 3 months were present in ophthalmopathy patients. The study excluded patients with uncontrolled infections, other autoimmune diseases, pregnancy or lactation. Diagnoses were established on the basis of clinical symptoms, serum thyroxine and TRAb, thyroid ultrasound, and orbital computed tomography. PBMCs were separated from roughly 10 ml of fresh peripheral blood using Ficoll-Paque density gradient centrifugation. Total RNA was extracted using Trizol reagent, and RNA quality was assessed on an Agilent 2100 Bioanalyzer.

The TCR beta CDR3 regions were amplified from the RNA transcripts. The first round of RT-PCR for the TCR CDR3 was performed with the HTBI primer set and the Qiagen OneStep RT-PCR kit. Libraries were constructed in a second round of multiplex PCR, after which size selection and purification were performed. Sequencing of the libraries was done on an Illumina HiSeq2000 using paired-end 100 bp reads. Under the source paper's analysis protocol: SOAPnuke was used to process the raw data, throwing out any read that contained adapters or uncalled bases, had a mean Phred below 15, or lacked an exact constant-primer or identifier match. COPE v1.2.5 was used to merge high-quality paired reads, and clonotypes were defined as unique nucleotide sequences. MiTCR v1.1 was used to align clonotypes to the IMGT TRBV, TRBD and TRBJ reference segments. The analysis was restricted to V-J combinations with a frequency above 0.0001, which together covered about 99% of the repertoires. A TCS score was defined as the ratio of F50 (clonal expansion) to E x V (chaos), with BLOSUM62-based TCRdist applied between CDR3 peptides within each V-J. Welch's t-statistics and random forest reduced fewer than 550 V-J features to 10 to 15, which were used in a naive Bayes classifier (R e1071). TCRdb trimmed public reads at Q25 via fastp, called clones via MiXCR and kept in-frame beta chains. When rows share a CDR3 protein, they turn into one entry using the most common DNA and genes. Clone size and V and J calls follow TCRdb, not the original study. The sample table lists hundreds of thousands of distinct CDR3 sequences, more than 20% of them with a count of one. The biggest ten clones account for 34% of the sample.

These data come from a study of T cells in Graves' hyperthyroidism and ophthalmopathy (dated 2019 in TCRdb). For the wider study: Peripheral blood samples were taken at the time of initial diagnosis, prior to any treatment. TCR V-J signatures able to tell the groups apart were searched for in a discovery cohort of 95 to 100 patients, of whom 43 had Graves' ophthalmopathy and about 60 had stable Graves' hyperthyroidism. Whether ophthalmopathy could be predicted prospectively was tested in an independent validation cohort made up of approximately 19 hyperthyroidism patients plus 17 patients who later progressed to ophthalmopathy. The approximately 95 discovery patients were divided at random into training and test sets in a 7:3 ratio. In addition, the study compared T-cell repertoires in thyroid tissue and in blood from six Graves' hyperthyroidism patients. Following sampling, methimazole starting at 30 mg daily was given to hyperthyroidism patients, and high-dose intravenous methylprednisolone was given to ophthalmopathy patients. The paper reports TCR Vbeta CDR3 sequencing of 130 to 150 peripheral blood samples: approximately 41 ophthalmopathy, fewer than 85 hyperthyroidism and around 17 progressor patients. The investigation overall reported the following: A 13 V-J signature model separated ophthalmopathy from stable hyperthyroidism, with 87.88% sensitivity and 81.08% specificity in cross-validation and 80%/75% in testing. Sample size was not statistically predetermined, and blinding of investigators to group allocation was not performed. Most expanded thyroid clonotypes (frequency above 0.001) were also detected in blood, a finding suggesting that blood repertoires may reflect thyroid immune responses. In validation, the model predicted progression to ophthalmopathy a median of roughly 6.1 months before onset, with roughly 70% sensitivity and roughly 72% specificity.

This TCR was recovered from a man aged 25 to 40 with Graves' ophthalmopathy. Material for sequencing was blood. The chain is made from TRBV6-5 and TRBJ2-3, and TRBD2 aligns with 14 junction nucleotides. The nucleotide sequence reads TGTGCCAGCAGTTACAAGACTAGCGGGAGGGCCACAGATACGCAGTATTTT. This translates into CASSYKTSGRATDTQYF.